This T cell receptor beta chain was obtained from a study of blood T cell repertoires in COVID-19. Across the study: Italy, Spain and the United States were the sources of the convalescent and acute COVID-19 samples. Sources were T cells, B-cell-depleted T cells, or PBMCs; the material itself was cDNA or gDNA.

With 4 bases removed from V and 0 bases from J, the gap between germline ends came to 19 bases. The germline gives CDR1 LNHNV, CDR2 YYDKDF (reference sequence). CDR3 length: 19 amino acids. Sequencing used immunoSEQ multiplex PCR; TCRdb keeps in-frame clones, though not all of them. The table records approximately 250,000 clones, more than 75% of them present only once. The clonotype originates from a woman aged 55 to 70 who had recovered from COVID-19. The material sequenced was peripheral blood. The chain couples TRBV15 to TRBJ2-6, with D tentatively TRBD2 (6 bases). The CDR3 nucleotides are TGTGCCACCAGCAACCCGCGGGGCACTTTTCGCTCTGGGGCCAACGTCCTGACTTTC. As protein: CATSNPRGTFRSGANVLTF.